These 23 T cell receptor beta chains were sequenced from one sample in a study of cytomegalovirus exposure and HLA in healthy donors. TCRdb keeps only in-frame clones here, not all; method: immunoSEQ multiplex PCR. Here the sample spans under 250,000 clones, about 90% being singletons. The sequenced material came from PBMCs. These receptors were taken from a man between 18 and 29 years old in good health and CMV-seropositive.

J is TRBJ2-1 and V is TRBV28; the D gene is possibly TRBD2 (5 bases). This CDR3 spans 15 amino acids. Trimming took 3 bases from V and 6 from J, leaving 15 bases between them. Per germline, CDR1 MDHEN and CDR2 SYDVKM. The CDR3 nucleotides read TGTGCCAGCAGTTTTGGAGGCCTAAGTCGCAATGAGCAGTTCTTC. Translating gives CASSFGGLSRNEQFF.

The chain joins TRBV9 to TRBJ2-6, with 7 bases matching TRBD1. This CDR3 has 17 residues. V gave up 2 bases and J gave up 0 bases; unmatched junction bases: 5. Germline V gene data show CDR1 as SGDLS and CDR2 as YYNGEE. The CDR3 sequence is CASSVRGFGSGANVLTF. CDR3 bases: TGTGCCAGCAGCGTCAGGGGGTTCGGCTCTGGGGCCAACGTCCTGACTTTC. Using reference TRBV9 and TRBJ2-6 for the parts outside the CDR3, the full variable domain is DSGVTQTPKHLITATGQRVTLRCSPRSGDLSVYWYQQSLDQGLQFLIQYYNGEERAKGNILERFSAQQFPDLHSELNLSSLELGDSALYFCASSVRGFGSGANVLTFGAGSRLTVL.

This clone has a single count. The chain employs TRBV9 and TRBJ1-1, with D perhaps TRBD1 (5 bases). The CDR3 consists of 14 residues. The V end was cut by 2 bases, the J end by 8 bases, with 16 bases between. CDR1 SGDLS and CDR2 YYNGEE come from the germline V gene. CDR3 bases: TGTGCCAGCAGCGTCCACTTTAACCAGGGAGAAGCTTTCTTT. Translation gives CASSVHFNQGEAFF.

The rearrangement joins TRBV6-6 to TRBJ2-7; D gene unclear. The CDR3 is made up of 13 amino acids. The V and J ends lost 0 bases and 5 bases respectively, with 8 bases between them. Germline CDR1 MNHNY, CDR2 SVGAGI (reference sequence). The CDR3, as DNA: TGTGCCAGCAGTTACTCGAGTCCAGACGAGCAGTACTTC. Its translation is CASSYSSPDEQYF.

The chain is built from TRBV30 and TRBJ2-7, with a weak D call TRBD2 (5 bases). The V end was cut by 3 bases, the J end by 2 bases, with 14 bases between. This CDR3 has 14 residues. Germline lookup yields CDR1 GTSNPN and CDR2 SVGIG (reference sequence). CDR3 region: CAWRYRGVPYEQYF. The CDR3 DNA reads TGTGCCTGGAGATACCGGGGAGTCCCCTACGAGCAGTACTTC.

The chain has TRBV2 and TRBJ1-3; 8 nucleotides agree with TRBD1. Germline CDR1 and CDR2: SNHLY and FYNNEI. The CDR3 totals 20 residues. The trim removed 4 bases at V and 1 base at J, leaving 18 bases unmatched. This CDR3 is CASSGSRTGKGSISGNTIYF. As DNA, the CDR3 is TGTGCCAGCAGTGGGAGTAGGACAGGGAAAGGGAGTATATCTGGAAACACCATATATTTT. Full variable domain (remainder filled in from reference TRBV2 and TRBJ1-3): EPEVTQTPSHQVTQMGQEVILRCVPISNHLYFYWYRQILGQKVEFLVSFYNNEISEKSEIFDDQFSVERPDGSNFTLKIRSTKLEDSAMYFCASSGSRTGKGSISGNTIYFGEGSWLTVV.

J is TRBJ2-5 and V is TRBV7-9; the D is unclear. The CDR3 is 15 amino acids. Germline loops: CDR1 SEHNR, CDR2 FQNEAQ (reference sequence). The ends were cut back, 1 base at V and 5 bases at J, with 14 bases in the middle. Here the CDR3 DNA reads TGTGCCAGCAGCTTAGGAAGAACCGGGCGGGAGACCCAGTACTTC. The encoded protein is CASSLGRTGRETQYF.

The chain couples TRBV10-3 to TRBJ1-5; tentative D call: TRBD1 (5 bases). V was clipped by 7 bases and J by 0 bases, with 13 bases between them. CDR1 ENHRY and CDR2 SYGVKD come from the germline V gene. The CDR3 is 15 amino acids. DNA of the CDR3: TGTGCCATCAACAAGACAGAGTATAGCAATCAGCCCCAGCATTTT. This sequence encodes CAINKTEYSNQPQHF.

V and J are TRBV9 and TRBJ1-5, with D tentatively TRBD1 (6 bases). Per the germline V gene, CDR1 is SGDLS and CDR2 is YYNGEE. CDR3 length equals 15 residues. Deletions cut 0 bases from V and 2 bases from J, with 9 bases between. The CDR3 loop reads CASSVEGQRNQPQHF. The CDR3 bases are TGTGCCAGCAGCGTAGAGGGACAACGCAATCAGCCCCAGCATTTT.

As DNA, the CDR3 is TGCAGCGTTGACCCGACAAGCTCCTACAATGAGCAGTTCTTC. This codes for CSVDPTSSYNEQFF. The chain carries TRBV29-1 and TRBJ2-1, with unresolved D. V lost 3 bases, J lost 0 bases, and 9 bases lay in between. The CDR3 is 14 residues long. Germline V CDR1 and CDR2: SQVTM, ANQGSEA.

The CDR3, as DNA: TGCAACGTCTGGGCTAGGCGCAGGCACGAGCAGTACTTC. Its protein is CNVWARRRHEQYF. V and J are TRBV12-2 and TRBJ2-7. TRBV12-2 is described as a pseudogene. The CDR3 extends over 13 amino acids.

The chain is built from TRBV29-1 and TRBJ2-3; D is unclear. Trimming stripped 3 bases from V and 2 bases from J, with 9 bases between. Germline assignment: CDR1 SQVTM and CDR2 ANQGSEA. There are 13 residues in the CDR3. CDR3 sequence: CSVELDNTDTQYF. The CDR3 region has the DNA TGCAGCGTTGAGTTGGATAACACAGATACGCAGTATTTT.

The chain combines TRBV18 with TRBJ2-1; tentatively, D is TRBD2 (5 bases). The CDR3 is 13 amino acids. V lost 0 bases and J 6 bases, leaving 6 bases between the germline ends. Germline CDR1 KGHSH, CDR2 LQKENI. The CDR3 DNA follows: TGTGCCAGCTCACCACCTAGCGTCAATGAGCAGTTCTTC. Translated, it gives CASSPPSVNEQFF.

The rearrangement uses TRBV28 and TRBJ2-7; D is ambiguous. CDR1 MDHEN and CDR2 SYDVKM come from the germline V gene. V lost 4 bases to trimming and J lost 0 bases, with 7 bases between them. The length of the CDR3 is 13 residues. CDR3 nucleotide sequence: TGTGCCAGCAGTTCCTCGTCCTCCTACGAGCAGTACTTC. Translated, it gives CASSSSSSYEQYF.

CDR3 sequence reads: CASTPTGLPREPQHF. CDR3 coding DNA: TGTGCCAGTACCCCGACCGGACTCCCTCGGGAGCCCCAGCATTTT. The chain carries TRBV19 and TRBJ1-5; D is unresolved. V shed 7 bases and J shed 8 bases, with 21 bases lying between them. The CDR3 is 15 amino acids. Germline CDR1 reads LNHDA; CDR2 reads SQIVND (reference sequence).

The CDR3: CASSDPGTSVDTQYF. The DNA for the CDR3 is TGTGCCAGCAGTGATCCCGGGACTAGTGTTGATACGCAGTATTTT. The chain has TRBV2 and TRBJ2-3; 8 nucleotides match TRBD2. This CDR3 region has 15 residues. Losses at the gene ends were 3 bases for V and 6 bases for J; bases not matched to a gene: 8. Per the germline V gene, CDR1 is SNHLY and CDR2 is FYNNEI.

This clone was counted a few times. This chain joins TRBV6-6 and TRBJ2-7, with 8 bases identical to TRBD1. The V and J ends lost 6 bases and 6 bases, in that order; junction bases with no gene match: 13. The CDR3 totals 15 residues. Germline loops: CDR1 MNHNY, CDR2 SVGAGI (reference sequence). CDR3 sequence reads: CASRWAGGGSIEQYF. CDR3 in DNA: TGTGCCAGCAGGTGGGCAGGGGGCGGGTCGATCGAGCAGTACTTC.

The table lists this clone with a count of one. This sequence joins TRBV5-1 and TRBJ2-2, with 8 bases lining up with TRBD1. Germline CDR1 SGHRS, CDR2 YFSETQ. J gave up 2 bases and V 5 bases, and 2 bases lay outside the gene matches. CDR3 length equals 14 residues. CDR3 region: CASRTGDNTGELFF. The CDR3 nucleotides are TGCGCCAGCAGGACAGGGGATAACACCGGGGAGCTGTTTTTT.

This chain joins TRBV7-6 and TRBJ1-1; no reliable D call. This CDR3 region has 13 residues. V gave up 4 bases and J gave up 8 bases, with 14 bases separating them. The germline V gene encodes CDR1 SGHVS and CDR2 FNYEAQ. The CDR3 loop reads CASSSVEGSEAFF. CDR3 nucleotides: TGTGCCAGCAGCTCCGTAGAGGGCTCAGAAGCTTTCTTT.

This chain links TRBV7-2 with TRBJ1-5; D gene uncertain. Germline lookup yields CDR1 SGHTA and CDR2 FQGNSA. V lost 6 bases and J lost 0, with 12 bases in between. The CDR3 length is 15 residues. CDR3: CASRHRQDSNQPQHF. CDR3 coding DNA: TGTGCCAGCAGACATAGGCAGGATAGCAATCAGCCCCAGCATTTT.

There are a few counts of this clone. The chain uses TRBV27 and TRBJ2-7; D not certain. The germline CDR1 and CDR2 sequences are MNHEY and SMNVEV (reference sequence). The CDR3 loop spans 16 amino acids. The V end lost 0 bases, the J end lost 0 bases, and 12 bases lay between the germline ends. The CDR3 sequence is CASSLSRYLSSYEQYF. Written as DNA, the CDR3 is TGTGCCAGCAGTTTATCCCGGTACCTAAGCTCCTACGAGCAGTACTTC.

The chain has TRBV2 and TRBJ2-2, with 7 bases matching TRBD2. CDR3 length: 16 residues. V dropped 2 bases and J dropped 4; count of bases not matched to a gene: 7. Germline CDR1 reads SNHLY; CDR2 reads FYNNEI. Written as DNA, the CDR3 is TGTGCCAGCAGTGAATGGTTTACTAGCGTCACCGGGGAGCTGTTTTTT. Translated, it gives CASSEWFTSVTGELFF.

V usage is TRBV5-4 and J usage is TRBJ1-2; 8 nucleotides agree with TRBD1. Unmatched junction bases numbered 3, after V lost 0 bases and J lost 2 bases. This CDR3 is 15 amino acids long. Germline lookup yields CDR1 SGHNT and CDR2 YYREEE (reference sequence). The CDR3 bases are TGTGCCAGCAGCTTGGCCGCAGGGGGCAACTATGGCTACACCTTC. As protein: CASSLAAGGNYGYTF.